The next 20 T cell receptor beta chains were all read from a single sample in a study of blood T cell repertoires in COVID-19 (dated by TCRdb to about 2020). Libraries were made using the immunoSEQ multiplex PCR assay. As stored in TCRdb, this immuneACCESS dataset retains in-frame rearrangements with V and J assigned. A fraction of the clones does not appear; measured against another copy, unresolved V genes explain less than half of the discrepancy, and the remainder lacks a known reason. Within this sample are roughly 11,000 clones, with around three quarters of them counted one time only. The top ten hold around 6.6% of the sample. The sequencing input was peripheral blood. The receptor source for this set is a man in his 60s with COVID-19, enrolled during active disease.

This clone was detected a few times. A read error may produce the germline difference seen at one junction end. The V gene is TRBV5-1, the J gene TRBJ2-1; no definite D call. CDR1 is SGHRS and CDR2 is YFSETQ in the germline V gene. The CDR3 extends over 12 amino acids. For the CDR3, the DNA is TGCGCCAGCAGTTTGGGCCCAGATGAGCAGTTCTTC. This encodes CASSLGPDEQFF.

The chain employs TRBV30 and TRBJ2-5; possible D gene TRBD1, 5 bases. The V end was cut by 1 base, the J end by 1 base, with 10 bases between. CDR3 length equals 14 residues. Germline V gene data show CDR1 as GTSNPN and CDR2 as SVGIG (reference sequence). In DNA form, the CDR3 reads TGTGCCTGGAGTGCCCCAGGGCTCCAAGAGACCCAGTACTTC. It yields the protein CAWSAPGLQETQYF.

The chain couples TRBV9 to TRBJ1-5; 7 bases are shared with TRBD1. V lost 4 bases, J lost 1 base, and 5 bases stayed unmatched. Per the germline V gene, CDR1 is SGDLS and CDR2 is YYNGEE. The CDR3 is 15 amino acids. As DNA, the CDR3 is TGTGCCAGCAGCTATACAGGGGAGAGCAATCAGCCCCAGCATTTT. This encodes CASSYTGESNQPQHF.

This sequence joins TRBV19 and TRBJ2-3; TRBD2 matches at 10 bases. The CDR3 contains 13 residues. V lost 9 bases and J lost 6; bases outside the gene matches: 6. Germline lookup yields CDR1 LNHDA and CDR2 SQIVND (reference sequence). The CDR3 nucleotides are TGTGCCAGCCGACTAGCGGGTCCGGATACGCAGTATTTT. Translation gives CASRLAGPDTQYF.

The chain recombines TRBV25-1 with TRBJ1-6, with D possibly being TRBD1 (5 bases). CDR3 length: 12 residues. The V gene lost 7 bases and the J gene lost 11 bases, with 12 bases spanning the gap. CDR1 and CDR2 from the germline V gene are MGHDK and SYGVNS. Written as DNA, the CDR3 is TGTGCCAGCATGGGACTCTATCCACCCCTCCACTTT. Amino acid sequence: CASMGLYPPLHF.

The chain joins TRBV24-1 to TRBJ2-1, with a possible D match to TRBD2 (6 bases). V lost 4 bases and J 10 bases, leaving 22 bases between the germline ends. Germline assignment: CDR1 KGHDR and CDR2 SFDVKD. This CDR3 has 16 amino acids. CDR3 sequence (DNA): TGTGCCACCAGTGACCCCGGGGGAACTAGTGCTGTGGAGCAGTTCTTC. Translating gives CATSDPGGTSAVEQFF.

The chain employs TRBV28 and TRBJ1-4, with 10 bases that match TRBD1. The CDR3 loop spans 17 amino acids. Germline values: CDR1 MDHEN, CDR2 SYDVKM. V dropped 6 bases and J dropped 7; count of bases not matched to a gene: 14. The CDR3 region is CASRMRDRGRSGEKLFF. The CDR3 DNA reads TGTGCCAGCAGAATGAGGGACAGGGGACGATCAGGTGAAAAACTGTTTTTT.

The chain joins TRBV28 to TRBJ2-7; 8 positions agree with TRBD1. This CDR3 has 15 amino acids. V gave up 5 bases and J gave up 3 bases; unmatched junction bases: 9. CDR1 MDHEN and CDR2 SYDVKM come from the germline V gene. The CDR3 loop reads CASSPPGQALYEQYV. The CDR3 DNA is TGTGCCAGCAGTCCCCCGGGACAGGCACTCTACGAGCAGTACGTC.

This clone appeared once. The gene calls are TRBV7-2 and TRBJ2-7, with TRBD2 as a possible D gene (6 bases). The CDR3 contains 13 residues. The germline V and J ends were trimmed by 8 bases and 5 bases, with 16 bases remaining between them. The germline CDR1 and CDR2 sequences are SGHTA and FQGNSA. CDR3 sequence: CASGGRGGHEQYF. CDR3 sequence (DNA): TGTGCCAGCGGCGGACGGGGAGGACACGAGCAGTACTTC.

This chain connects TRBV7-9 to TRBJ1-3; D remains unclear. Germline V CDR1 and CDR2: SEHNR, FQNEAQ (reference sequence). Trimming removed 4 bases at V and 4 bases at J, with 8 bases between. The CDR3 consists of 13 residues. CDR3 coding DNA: TGTGCCAGCAGCTACTTGACAGGAAACACCATATATTTT. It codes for CASSYLTGNTIYF.

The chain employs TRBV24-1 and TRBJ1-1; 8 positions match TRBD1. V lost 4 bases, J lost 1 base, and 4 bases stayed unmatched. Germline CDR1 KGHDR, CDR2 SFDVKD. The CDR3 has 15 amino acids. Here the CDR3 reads CATSDPGQGNTEAFF. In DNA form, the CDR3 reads TGTGCCACCAGTGACCCAGGACAGGGGAACACTGAAGCTTTCTTT.

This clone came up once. The CDR3, as DNA: TGCGCCAGCAGCCAGGGGCGAATAGACCCTAGCACAGATACGCAGTATTTT. This encodes CASSQGRIDPSTDTQYF. The rearrangement uses TRBV4-1 and TRBJ2-3; D perhaps matches TRBD1 (5 bases). Trimming stripped 3 bases from V and 0 bases from J, with 16 bases between. The CDR3 consists of 17 residues. In germline, CDR1 is MGHRA, CDR2 YSYEKL.

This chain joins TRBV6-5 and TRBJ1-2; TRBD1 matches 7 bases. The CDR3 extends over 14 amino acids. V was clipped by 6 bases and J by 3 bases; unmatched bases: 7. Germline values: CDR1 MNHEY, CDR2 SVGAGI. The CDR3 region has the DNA TGTGCCAGCAGAAAGGGGGCGCGCGACTATGGCTACACCTTC. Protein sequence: CASRKGARDYGYTF.

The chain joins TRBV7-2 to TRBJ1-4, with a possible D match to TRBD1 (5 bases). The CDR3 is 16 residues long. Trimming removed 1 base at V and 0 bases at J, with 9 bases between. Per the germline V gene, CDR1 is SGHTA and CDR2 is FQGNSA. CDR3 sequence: CASSLGQTATNEKLFF. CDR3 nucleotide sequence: TGTGCCAGCAGCTTAGGGCAGACAGCAACTAATGAAAAACTGTTTTTT.

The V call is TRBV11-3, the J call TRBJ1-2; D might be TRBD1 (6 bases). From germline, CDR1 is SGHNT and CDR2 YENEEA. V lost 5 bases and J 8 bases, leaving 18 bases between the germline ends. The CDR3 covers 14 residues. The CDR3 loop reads CASSHGDTSEGYTF. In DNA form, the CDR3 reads TGTGCCAGCAGCCACGGGGACACCTCTGAGGGCTACACCTTC.

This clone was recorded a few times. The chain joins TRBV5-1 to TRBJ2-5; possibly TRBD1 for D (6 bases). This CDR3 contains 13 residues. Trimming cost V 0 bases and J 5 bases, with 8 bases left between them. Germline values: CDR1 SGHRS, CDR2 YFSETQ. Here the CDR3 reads CASSLEGEETQYF. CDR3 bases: TGCGCCAGCAGCTTGGAGGGGGAGGAGACCCAGTACTTC.

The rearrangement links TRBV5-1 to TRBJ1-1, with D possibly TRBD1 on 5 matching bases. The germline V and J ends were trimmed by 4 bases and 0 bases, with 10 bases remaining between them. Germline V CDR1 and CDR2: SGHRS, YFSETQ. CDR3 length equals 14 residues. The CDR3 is CASSPRQLNTEAFF. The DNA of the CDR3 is TGCGCCAGCAGCCCACGACAGTTGAACACTGAAGCTTTCTTT.

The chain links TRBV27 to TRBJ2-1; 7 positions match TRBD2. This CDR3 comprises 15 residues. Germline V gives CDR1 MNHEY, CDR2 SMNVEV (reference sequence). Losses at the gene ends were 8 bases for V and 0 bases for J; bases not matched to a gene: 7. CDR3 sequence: CASRDGGSSYNEQFF. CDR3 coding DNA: TGTGCCAGCCGCGACGGGGGGAGCTCCTACAATGAGCAGTTCTTC.

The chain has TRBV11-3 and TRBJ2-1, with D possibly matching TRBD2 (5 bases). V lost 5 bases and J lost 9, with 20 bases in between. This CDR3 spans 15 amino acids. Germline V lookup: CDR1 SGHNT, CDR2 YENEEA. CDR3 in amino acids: CASSPGLAGIGEQFF. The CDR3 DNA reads TGTGCCAGCAGCCCTGGACTGGCGGGTATCGGTGAGCAGTTCTTC. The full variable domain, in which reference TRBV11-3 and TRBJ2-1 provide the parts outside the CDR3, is EAGVVQSPRYKIIEKKQPVAFWCNPISGHNTLYWYLQNLGQGPELLIRYENEEAVDDSQLPKDRFSAERLKGVDSTLKIQPAELGDSAVYLCASSPGLAGIGEQFFGPGTRLTVL.

CDR3 nucleotides: TGTGCCAGCTCACCCGACAGGGAATACGAGCAGTACGTC. This gives the protein CASSPDREYEQYV. The chain employs TRBV18 and TRBJ2-7, with 7 bases aligning to TRBD1. CDR1 is KGHSH and CDR2 is LQKENI in the germline V gene. The CDR3 contains 13 residues. The J segment lost 4 bases and the V segment lost 3 bases, leaving 3 bases of the junction unmatched.